A selection of T cell receptor beta chains follows, all from one sample in a study of shared clonotypes between healthy human individuals. Method: immunoSEQ multiplex PCR; TCRdb's copy keeps in-frame clones and lacks some. The sample lists a few hundred thousand clones, about nine tenths occurring once. Sequencing was done on a sample of memory CD8+ T cells sorted from blood. The source of these receptors is a man between 18 and 29 years old in good health. The CDR3 runs from the conserved cysteine through the conserved F or W. D genes are given only for firm matches. Part of the rows lack a size; the others show once, few, many or a class for expanded clones.

len | j_gene | v_gene | d_gene | abundance | CDR3aa | CDR3nt
15 | TRBJ2-2 | TRBV19 | TRBD1 | few | CASSLNRGHAGELFF | TGTGCCAGTAGTTTGAACAGGGGGCACGCCGGGGAGCTGTTTTTT
13 | TRBJ2-5 | TRBV10-3 | TRBD2 | . | CAISWDGRETQYF | TGTGCCATCAGCTGGGACGGGAGGGAGACCCAGTACTTC
15 | TRBJ1-4 | TRBV5-6 | . | . | CASSPVVEVNEKLFF | TGTGCCAGCAGCCCGGTCGTGGAGGTCAATGAAAAACTGTTTTTT
16 | TRBJ2-3 | TRBV13 | TRBD2 | . | CASSLGGRASTDTQYF | TGTGCCAGCAGCTTAGGCGGGAGGGCCTCGACAGATACGCAGTATTTT
16 | TRBJ1-1 | TRBV14 | . | . | CASSQDLRGWDTEAFF | TGTGCCAGCAGCCAAGATTTGAGGGGATGGGACACTGAAGCTTTCTTT
15 | TRBJ2-7 | TRBV15 | . | . | CATSSRGVPSYEQYF | TGTGCCACCAGCAGCCGAGGGGTTCCCTCCTACGAGCAGTACTTC
13 | TRBJ2-1 | TRBV7-9 | . | . | CASSLSGSNEQFF | TGTGCCAGCAGCTTATCAGGGAGCAATGAGCAGTTCTTC
14 | TRBJ1-2 | TRBV18 | . | once | CASSLAWDSYGYTF | TGTGCCAGCTCACTGGCGTGGGATTCCTATGGCTACACCTTC
14 | TRBJ2-1 | TRBV2 | . | . | CATISSGAYNEQFF | TGTGCCACCATTAGCTCGGGGGCCTACAATGAGCAGTTCTTC
13 | TRBJ2-7 | TRBV27 | . | . | CASSLGLLYEQYF | TGTGCCAGCAGTTTGGGACTGCTTTACGAGCAGTACTTC
14 | TRBJ1-1 | TRBV27 | . | . | CASSPDLMNTEAFF | TGTGCCAGCAGCCCGGACCTCATGAACACTGAAGCTTTCTTT
15 | TRBJ2-7 | TRBV28 | TRBD1 | . | CASRRRGWTHYEQYF | TGTGCCAGCAGACGCAGGGGGTGGACGCACTACGAGCAGTACTTC
15 | TRBJ1-6 | TRBV27 | . | once | CASSSVGHGNSPLHF | TGTGCCAGCAGTTCGGTGGGACATGGTAATTCACCCCTCCACTTT
13 | TRBJ1-6 | TRBV4-1 | . | . | CASSQDQNSPLHF | TGCGCCAGCAGCCAAGATCAAAATTCACCCCTCCACTTT
14 | TRBJ2-3 | TRBV19 | . | once | CASSNLAATDTQYF | TGTGCCAGTAGTAATCTAGCTGCTACGGATACGCAGTATTTT
18 | TRBJ2-1 | TRBV15 | . | . | CATSRGLGRLTSYNEQFF | TGTGCCACCAGCAGAGGATTGGGGAGGCTCACCAGCTACAATGAGCAGTTCTTC
14 | TRBJ1-2 | TRBV7-6 | . | . | CASSLEPTGYGYTF | TGTGCCAGCAGCTTAGAACCCACAGGCTATGGCTACACCTTC
16 | TRBJ2-1 | TRBV12-5 | TRBD2 | . | CASGFRLAGKDNEQFF | TGTGCTAGTGGTTTCCGACTAGCGGGAAAAGACAATGAGCAGTTCTTC
13 | TRBJ1-1 | TRBV4-1 | . | . | CASSLSKYTEAFF | TGCGCCAGCAGCCTGTCAAAGTATACTGAAGCTTTCTTT
17 | TRBJ2-3 | TRBV7-9 | . | . | CASSLRGAGPQADTQYF | TGTGCCAGCAGCTTACGTGGGGCAGGGCCCCAGGCAGATACGCAGTATTTT
16 | TRBJ1-1 | TRBV7-2 | TRBD1 | . | CASSARTGGANTEAFF | TGTGCCAGCAGCGCCCGGACAGGGGGCGCGAACACTGAAGCTTTCTTT
17 | TRBJ1-5 | TRBV19 | TRBD1 | few | CASSAPYRGLGNQPQHF | TGTGCCAGTAGTGCCCCCTACAGGGGACTAGGGAATCAGCCCCAGCATTTT
15 | TRBJ1-3 | TRBV6-1 | . | . | CASREYRETGNTIYF | TGTGCCAGCAGGGAATACAGGGAAACTGGAAACACCATATATTTT
11 | TRBJ2-7 | TRBV2 | . | . | CASSSESEQYF | TGTGCCAGCAGCTCTGAGAGTGAGCAGTACTTC
14 | TRBJ1-4 | TRBV30 | TRBD1 | . | CAWSPDRGGEKLFF | TGTGCCTGGAGTCCAGACAGGGGCGGTGAAAAACTGTTTTTT
13 | TRBJ2-7 | TRBV27 | . | . | CASSSPTGSEQYF | TGTGCCAGCAGTTCCCCAACAGGCTCCGAGCAGTACTTC
14 | TRBJ2-7 | TRBV5-1 | . | once | CASSLVGRSYEQYF | TGCGCCAGCAGCTTGGTGGGCAGGAGTTACGAGCAGTACTTC
17 | TRBJ2-7 | TRBV30 | TRBD1 | . | CAWSDLGVRTGAYEQYF | TGTGCCTGGAGTGATTTGGGGGTTCGAACAGGGGCCTACGAGCAGTACTTC
15 | TRBJ2-7 | TRBV5-1 | . | . | CASSLVHPGSYEQYF | TGCGCCAGCAGCTTGGTCCATCCAGGGAGCTACGAGCAGTACTTC
13 | TRBJ2-1 | TRBV10-1 | . | . | CASSSDNHNEQFF | TGCGCCAGCAGCTCTGACAACCACAATGAGCAGTTCTTC
13 | TRBJ2-1 | TRBV19 | TRBD2 | . | CATLSGEDNEQFF | TGTGCCACCCTTAGCGGGGAAGACAATGAGCAGTTCTTC
14 | TRBJ1-6 | TRBV6-6 | TRBD1 | . | CASSQGDSNSPLHF | TGTGCCAGCAGCCAAGGGGACAGTAATTCACCCCTCCACTTT
20 | TRBJ2-3 | TRBV4-3 | TRBD2 | . | CASSLLSGLAGGPSTDTQYF | TGCGCCAGCAGCCTCCTGTCCGGGCTAGCGGGAGGGCCTAGCACAGATACGCAGTATTTT
13 | TRBJ1-1 | TRBV4-1 | . | . | CASSYAENTEAFF | TGCGCCAGCAGCTACGCAGAGAACACTGAAGCTTTCTTT
17 | TRBJ2-6 | TRBV9 | TRBD2 | . | CASSVFSGPSGANVLTF | TGTGCCAGCAGCGTCTTTAGCGGGCCCTCTGGGGCCAACGTCCTGACTTTC
16 | TRBJ2-3 | TRBV6-5 | . | . | CASSYGPGQPPDTQYF | TGTGCCAGCAGTTACGGGCCAGGCCAACCCCCAGATACGCAGTATTTT
15 | TRBJ1-6 | TRBV7-8 | . | . | CASSSSQGRNSPLHF | TGTGCCAGCAGCTCGTCACAGGGCCGTAATTCACCCCTCCACTTT